The clone carrying this T cell receptor beta chain came up once. This record belongs to a study of blood T cell repertoires in COVID-19. In the study overall: The origin of the acute and convalescent COVID-19 samples was the United States, Italy and Spain. In each case, the material was cDNA or gDNA derived from T cells, B-cell-depleted T cells, or PBMCs.

This CDR3 comprises 14 residues. Between the trimmed V and J ends, which lost 2 bases and 5 bases, there was a span of 9 bases. Germline CDR1 MNHEY, CDR2 SVGAGI. As originally analysed: From reference gene primer amplification, estimates of nucleated cell counts were derived. Method: immunoSEQ multiplex PCR; TCRdb's copy keeps in-frame clones and lacks some. V and J calls and clone size are those listed in that table; D and trimming were worked out from the DNA. Among roughly 200,000 clones listed, about three quarters were seen once. This sequence originates from a woman of 80 years or more with active or convalescent COVID-19. Material: peripheral blood. The chain carries TRBV6-5 and TRBJ2-2; D gene unclear. The CDR3 sequence: CASSYQETTGELFF. CDR3 sequence (DNA): TGTGCCAGCAGTTACCAGGAAACGACCGGGGAGCTGTTTTTT.